This T cell receptor (beta chain) was observed in a study of response to subunit inactivated influenza vaccine. There are many counts of this clonotype. Its antigen is unidentified. Study results and caveats: Few new T cells, the authors suggested, are recruited by each seasonal influenza vaccination.

TCRdb independently ran MiXCR on the RT-PCR reads; one entry per CDR3 protein. The sample yields under 550,000 distinct CDR3 sequences, approximately 6.9% seen once. The CDR3 extends over 16 amino acids. The germline gives CDR1 ENHRY, CDR2 SYGVKD. V lost 0 bases and J 0 bases, leaving 9 bases between the germline ends. This sequence was found in a man between 50 and 69 years old who received an inactivated influenza vaccine. The V gene is TRBV10-3, the J gene TRBJ1-3; no definite D call. The starting material was PBMCs from blood, obtained less than 30 months after vaccination. DNA of the CDR3: TGTGCCATCAGTGAGTCGGACCGACGCTCTGGAAACACCATATATTTT. Encoded protein: CAISESDRRSGNTIYF.